These 20 T cell receptor beta chains came from one sample sequenced in a study of T cell responses to AZD1222 COVID-19 vaccine. Produced via immunoSEQ multiplex PCR; TCRdb's table is partial and in-frame only. The data contain roughly 96,000 clones, under 90% of them singletons. Material: peripheral blood, obtained on day 0 of AZD1222 vaccination. Receptors were obtained from an adult in good health.

V usage is TRBV6-2 or TRBV6-3 and J usage is TRBJ2-1; D gene uncertain. The CDR3 covers 13 residues. The ends were cut back, 5 bases at V and 3 bases at J, with 8 bases in the middle. Germline V gives CDR1 MNHEY, CDR2 SVGEGT. The CDR3 here is CASSPQSYNEQFF. CDR3 nucleotide sequence: TGTGCCAGCAGTCCCCAAAGCTACAATGAGCAGTTCTTC.

This clone appeared a few times. This chain uses TRBV11-1 with TRBJ1-5; D not resolved. The CDR3 has 13 amino acids. Deletions cut 5 bases from V and 6 bases from J, with 11 bases between. Germline values: CDR1 SGHAT, CDR2 FQDESV (reference sequence). CDR3 sequence (DNA): TGTGCCAGCAGCCTTAATCCGAGTCAGCCCCAGCATTTT. Its translation is CASSLNPSQPQHF.

The chain links TRBV28 to TRBJ1-2, with TRBD1 as a possible D gene (5 bases). Germline V gene sequence: CDR1 MDHEN, CDR2 SYDVKM. This CDR3 region has 14 residues. V dropped 2 bases and J dropped 3 bases, with 10 bases sitting between them. CDR3: CASSLAREHYGYTF. In nucleotides, the CDR3 is TGTGCCAGCAGTTTAGCCAGGGAGCACTATGGCTACACCTTC.

V gene TRBV28 combines with J gene TRBJ1-1; D is undetermined. Per the germline V gene, CDR1 is MDHEN and CDR2 is SYDVKM. The CDR3 has 15 residues. The V gene lost 5 bases and the J gene lost 0 bases, with 13 bases spanning the gap. The CDR3 is CASSPREPLNTEAFF. The CDR3 nucleotides are TGTGCCAGCAGTCCGAGGGAGCCCCTGAACACTGAAGCTTTCTTT.

This rearrangement joins TRBV7-2 to TRBJ2-1, with 13 bases lining up with TRBD2. The CDR3 is 15 residues long. Trimming cost V 5 bases and J 4 bases; bases outside gene matches: 2. Germline V gives CDR1 SGHTA, CDR2 FQGNSA. CDR3 in amino acids: CASSQGLAGYNEQFF. For the CDR3, the DNA is TGTGCCAGCAGCCAGGGACTAGCGGGGTACAATGAGCAGTTCTTC.

The chain uses TRBV28 and TRBJ1-6; tentatively, D is TRBD1 (5 bases). Germline CDR1 reads MDHEN; CDR2 reads SYDVKM. The CDR3 runs 17 residues. V lost 1 base, J lost 9 bases, and 19 bases lay in between. The CDR3 nucleotides are TGTGCCAGCAGTTTATCACAGGCGACGGGTATAGGTTCACCCCTCCACTTT. It specifies CASSLSQATGIGSPLHF.

The V call is TRBV9, the J call TRBJ2-7; the D gene is possibly TRBD2 (6 bases). CDR3 length: 16 residues. V lost 4 bases, J lost 1 base, and 18 bases lay in between. Germline CDR1 is SGDLS and CDR2 is YYNGEE. CDR3 sequence reads: CASSPSISGLSYEQYF. The CDR3 DNA reads TGTGCCAGCAGCCCGAGTATAAGCGGGCTGTCCTACGAGCAGTACTTC.

V gene TRBV11-2 combines with J gene TRBJ2-1; 10 bases line up with TRBD2. The CDR3 consists of 16 residues. Germline CDR1 SGHAT, CDR2 FQNNGV. J gave up 8 bases and V 0 bases, and 7 bases lay outside the gene matches. The CDR3 DNA follows: TGTGCCAGCAGCTTAGATCGGCCTAGCGGGAGCCATGAGCAGTTCTTC. Translation: CASSLDRPSGSHEQFF.

The J gene is TRBJ1-2, the V gene TRBV27; D is possibly TRBD1 (5 bases). This CDR3 contains 14 residues. Germline V gene sequence: CDR1 MNHEY, CDR2 SMNVEV (reference sequence). V was pared by 6 bases and J by 0 bases, with 11 bases between. The CDR3 nucleotides are TGTGCCAGCAGCCCAGGGCAGACTAACTATGGCTACACCTTC. As protein: CASSPGQTNYGYTF.

V is TRBV3-1 (or the pseudogene TRBV3-2) and J is TRBJ2-4, with a possible D match to TRBD1 (6 bases). Germline CDR1 reads LGHDT; CDR2 reads YNNKEL (reference sequence). Trimming took 3 bases from V and 1 from J, leaving 13 bases between them. The CDR3 has 16 amino acids. The CDR3 DNA reads as TGTGCCAGCAGCCAGAGGGGGAGCTTGGCCAAAAACATTCAGTACTTC. Protein sequence: CASSQRGSLAKNIQYF.

The chain uses TRBV7-9 and TRBJ2-7, with D perhaps matching TRBD1 (6 bases). V dropped 3 bases and J dropped 2 bases, with 11 bases sitting between them. The CDR3 sequence is 14 residues long. The germline V gene encodes CDR1 SEHNR and CDR2 FQNEAQ (reference sequence). The DNA of the CDR3 is TGTGCCAGCAGCTTCCGGGACACTACCTACGAGCAGTACTTC. Protein sequence: CASSFRDTTYEQYF.

This chain links TRBV21-1 with TRBJ1-1; the D call in the table, TRBD1, was not verified against the DNA. TRBV21-1 is an annotated pseudogene. The length of the CDR3 is 17 residues. CDR3 residues: CASSPRPRTGRNTEAFF. CDR3 sequence (DNA): TGTGCCAGCAGCCCCCGCCCCCGGACAGGGCGGAACACTGAAGCTTTCTTT.

The rearrangement links TRBV4-3 to TRBJ2-7, with D perhaps TRBD1 (8 bases). The CDR3 covers 15 residues. CDR1 is LGHNA and CDR2 is YSLEER in the germline V gene. V was clipped by 5 bases and J by 1 base, with 15 bases between them. CDR3 DNA: TGCGCCAGCAGCGGAACAGGGGGGGGTTCCTACGAGCAGTACTTC. Amino acids: CASSGTGGGSYEQYF.

The gene calls are TRBV5-4 and TRBJ1-3; D ambiguous. The germline V gene has CDR1 SGHNT and CDR2 YYREEE (reference sequence). With 4 bases removed from V and 2 bases from J, the gap between germline ends came to 7 bases. The CDR3 has 13 residues. The DNA for the CDR3 is TGTGCCAGCAGCCCGCCCCCTGGAAACACCATATATTTT. Its translation: CASSPPPGNTIYF.

J is TRBJ1-1 and V is TRBV11-1; no clear D gene. This CDR3 contains 13 residues. Germline-derived CDR1 and CDR2 are SGHAT and FQDESV (reference sequence). V lost 1 base, J lost 2 bases, and 5 bases lay in between. In DNA, the CDR3 is TGTGCCAGCAGCTTAGGGCAAAACACTGAAGCTTTCTTT. This gives the protein CASSLGQNTEAFF.

This chain joins TRBV6-5 and TRBJ1-2; the D gene is possibly TRBD1 (6 bases). The CDR3 spans 12 residues. CDR1 is MNHEY, CDR2 SVGAGI, per germline. The ends were cut back, 6 bases at V and 5 bases at J, with 10 bases in the middle. CDR3 in DNA: TGTGCCAGCAGAGGGGACATATATGGCTACACCTTC. Its protein product is CASRGDIYGYTF.

This clone was seen a handful of times. CDR3 bases: TGTGCCAGCAGTACTCAGAATTACGAGCAGTACTTC. Its translation: CASSTQNYEQYF. J is TRBJ2-7 and V is TRBV6-4; D ambiguous. V shed 5 bases and J shed 4 bases, with 9 bases lying between them. Germline V lookup: CDR1 MRHNA, CDR2 SNTAGT. CDR3 length: 12 residues.

The chain recombines TRBV6-2 or TRBV6-3 with TRBJ1-5; 7 bases agree with TRBD1. V shed 2 bases, J shed 3 bases, and the junction held 4 bases outside the gene matches. This CDR3 region has 15 residues. CDR1 is MNHEY and CDR2 is SVGEGT in the germline V gene. CDR3 in amino acids: CASSYGQGVNQPQHF. For the CDR3, the DNA is TGTGCCAGCAGTTACGGGCAGGGGGTCAATCAGCCCCAGCATTTT.

The count of this clone is one. The rearrangement links TRBV5-8 to TRBJ2-4; D is possibly TRBD1 (6 bases). CDR1 is SGHTS and CDR2 is YDEGEE in the germline V gene. Trimming stripped 0 bases from V and 8 bases from J, with 15 bases between. The CDR3 totals 15 residues. The CDR3 DNA reads TGTGCCAGCAGCTTGGCCTTGGCCAAGGGGGACATTCAGTACTTC. This translates into CASSLALAKGDIQYF.

This clone occurred once. The chain recombines TRBV7-2 with TRBJ2-3; a possible D gene is TRBD2 (7 bases). V lost 3 bases and J 2 bases, leaving 12 bases between the germline ends. Germline lookup yields CDR1 SGHTA and CDR2 FQGNSA. The CDR3 runs 15 residues. The CDR3 protein is CASSFGRGPTDTQYF. CDR3 coding DNA: TGTGCCAGCAGCTTCGGGCGGGGGCCCACAGATACGCAGTATTTT.